This entry describes one TCR beta chain. The antigen is not known. Profiling relied on immunoSEQ multiplex PCR, and the TCRdb table lists in-frame clones only, not all of them. Here the sample spans about 71,000 clones, 90% being singletons. The data originate from a study of graft-versus-host responses after intestinal transplantation. Overall study: Recipients obtained multivisceral, liver-intestinal, or isolated intestinal transplants. Study-level points and caveats: Graft-donor T cell macrochimerism in patients accompanied high graft-versus-host to host-versus-graft clonal ratios in allografts. GvH clones detected in recipient marrow included some appearing first in ileum or blood.

V lost 10 bases and J lost 1, with 10 bases in between. The CDR3 has 12 residues. Per germline, CDR1 WSHSY and CDR2 SAAADI. This receptor was identified in a human donor who received an intestinal transplant. The rearrangement links TRBV10-2 to TRBJ1-1; possibly TRBD1 for D (6 bases). Sequencing used unstimulated CD8+ T cells sorted from spleen or lymph node cells, obtained before intestinal transplant. CDR3 in amino acids: CATATGNTEAFF. The CDR3 nucleotides are TGCGCCACCGCGACAGGGAACACTGAAGCTTTCTTT.